A selection of T cell receptor beta chains follows, all from one sample in a study of response to subunit inactivated influenza vaccine. Each CDR3 protein gets one entry after TCRdb re-called the RT-PCR reads with MiXCR. The sample lists around 790,000 distinct CDR3 sequences, 21% occurring once. This specimen consisted of PBMCs from blood, obtained more than 4 days after vaccination. The receptors here all came from a man between 45 and 60 years old who received an inactivated influenza vaccine. Both conserved end residues are part of each CDR3. D genes are given only for firm matches. Clone size appears in some rows only: once, few, many, or a class for an expanded clone.

size | J | D | V | DNA | CDR3
. | TRBJ2-3 | . | TRBV6-2/TRBV6-3 | TGTGCCAGCAGTTATGTTTTCGGCACAGATACGCAGTATTTT | CASSYVFGTDTQYF
. | TRBJ2-1 | . | TRBV15 | TGTGCCACCAGCAGGACTACGGAACCTTACAATGAGCAGTTCTTC | CATSRTTEPYNEQFF
few | TRBJ1-1 | . | TRBV4-2 | TGTGCCAGCAGTCAAGAGTATAAAGACAGTGAAGCTTTCTTT | CASSQEYKDSEAFF
few | TRBJ2-1 | TRBD2 | TRBV4-3 | TGCGCCAGCAGCCCCAAAACTAGCGGGATCTCCTACAATGAGCAGTTCTTC | CASSPKTSGISYNEQFF
few | TRBJ1-5 | . | TRBV5-1 | TGCGCCAGCAGCTTGGAGGGCCCTACGCCCCAGCATTTT | CASSLEGPTPQHF
many | TRBJ1-2 | . | TRBV30 | TGTGCCTGGAGTGTCGGTGGCGGCTACACCTTC | CAWSVGGGYTF
. | TRBJ2-1 | TRBD2 | TRBV20-1 | TGCAGTGCTAGGGACGATGGGGGGGGGATTTATGGTGAGCAGTTCTTC | CSARDDGGGIYGEQFF
. | TRBJ2-1 | . | TRBV29-1 | TGCAGCGTTGAAGTAGGGGGTGAGCAGTTCTTC | CSVEVGGEQFF
few | TRBJ2-1 | . | TRBV27 | TGTGCCAGCAGTTTATCTGGTATCAGTGAGCAGTTCTTC | CASSLSGISEQFF
. | TRBJ2-1 | . | TRBV6-4 | TGTGCCAGCAGTCAAACTAGCCGAAAACGTGTTGAGCAGTTCTTC | CASSQTSRKRVEQFF
few | TRBJ1-1 | . | TRBV20-1 | TGCAGTGCTAGAGTCGACAGGCGCGGCACTGAAGCTTTCTTT | CSARVDRRGTEAFF
. | TRBJ2-1 | TRBD2 | TRBV9 | TGTGCCAGCAGCGGGTCGGGGGGGCCTGTTGAGCAGTTCTTC | CASSGSGGPVEQFF
. | TRBJ2-5 | TRBD1 | TRBV27 | TGTGCCAGCGCCACAGGGGAAGGCGAGACCCAGTACTTC | CASATGEGETQYF
few | TRBJ2-1 | . | TRBV6-2/TRBV6-3 | TGTGCCAGCAGTTACTCGAGGGTTGCCACCGATCCGTTCTTC | CASSYSRVATDPFF
. | TRBJ2-7 | . | TRBV12-3/TRBV12-4 | TGTGCCAGCAGCACCGGACACTTAACCTACGAGCAGTACTTC | CASSTGHLTYEQYF
. | TRBJ2-3 | TRBD2 | TRBV11-2 | TGTGCCAGCAGCTTCTTAACTAGCGGGGGCTTTGATACGCAGTATTTT | CASSFLTSGGFDTQYF
many | TRBJ2-1 | . | TRBV12-3/TRBV12-4 | TGTGCCAGCAGTCCGGGACCCTACAATGAGCAGTTCTTC | CASSPGPYNEQFF
few | TRBJ2-7 | . | TRBV20-1 | TGCAGTGCTTACTCTCCGGGCCAAGCACACGAGCAGTACTTC | CSAYSPGQAHEQYF
few | TRBJ1-1 | . | TRBV29-1 | TGCAGCGTGAGCAGGGGTATAGAAGCTTTCTTT | CSVSRGIEAFF
many | TRBJ2-7 | TRBD1 | TRBV7-9 | TGTGCCAGCAGCACCGGGACAGGGTGGTACGAGCAGTACTTC | CASSTGTGWYEQYF
. | TRBJ2-5 | TRBD1 | TRBV5-1 | TGCGCCAGCAGCTTACCCACAGGGGGAGAGACCCAGTACTTC | CASSLPTGGETQYF
few | TRBJ2-1 | . | TRBV3-1 | TGTGCCAGCAGCCAAGATTTCGGCCGATACAATGAGCAGTTCTTC | CASSQDFGRYNEQFF
. | TRBJ2-7 | . | TRBV6-5 | TGTGCCAGCAGTTACTCTTTCTTTTACGAGCAGTACTTC | CASSYSFFYEQYF
. | TRBJ1-3 | . | TRBV7-9 | TGTGCCAGCAGCTTAGCTGGGGCGCGGGGAAACACCATATATTTT | CASSLAGARGNTIYF
. | TRBJ2-5 | . | TRBV18 | TGTGCCAGCTCATCGCTGTTCGCGCTCGGGGTAGGACAAGAGACCCAGTACTTC | CASSSLFALGVGQETQYF
many | TRBJ1-1 | . | TRBV5-1 | TGCGCCAGCAGCTTGGTGGTGAACACTGAAGCTTTCTTT | CASSLVVNTEAFF
many | TRBJ1-5 | . | TRBV20-1 | TGCAGTACTCGGAGCCTCAGGGAGCCCCAGCATTTT | CSTRSLREPQHF
few | TRBJ2-3 | . | TRBV4-3 | TGCGCCAGCAGCCAAGACGGGACGTACGACACAGATACGCAGTATTTT | CASSQDGTYDTDTQYF
few | TRBJ2-7 | TRBD1 | TRBV28 | TGTGCCAGCACCCCGGACAGGGGGATCGACGAGCAGTACTTC | CASTPDRGIDEQYF
few | TRBJ1-6 | . | TRBV18 | TGTGCCAGCTCACCGGGTGGGGGTAATTCACCCCTCCACTTT | CASSPGGGNSPLHF
few | TRBJ1-1 | . | TRBV3-1 | TGTGCCAGCAGCCAAGAGCCAGGGGAAGCTTTCTTT | CASSQEPGEAFF
. | TRBJ2-5 | . | TRBV15 | TGTGCCACCAGCAGAGATCCGGCAGAGACCCAGTACTTC | CATSRDPAETQYF
. | TRBJ2-5 | . | TRBV7-2 | TGTGCCAGCAGCTTTTCTCCCCACGAGACCCAGTACTTC | CASSFSPHETQYF
. | TRBJ1-6 | . | TRBV11-2 | TGTGCCAGCAGCTTAGGACTATCCTATAATTCACCCCTCCACTTT | CASSLGLSYNSPLHF
many | TRBJ2-4 | . | TRBV29-1 | TGCAGCGTTAGGGGACTAGCCAAAAACATTCAGTACTTC | CSVRGLAKNIQYF
once | TRBJ2-7 | TRBD2 | TRBV24-1 | TGTGCCACCAGTGATGGACTAGCGGGAGGGCCGGGCGAGCAGTACTTC | CATSDGLAGGPGEQYF
. | TRBJ2-2 | . | TRBV29-1 | TGCAGCATCCTATTGGGATCGATCGGGGAGCTGTTTTTT | CSILLGSIGELFF
. | TRBJ2-1 | TRBD2 | TRBV3-1 | TGTGCCAGCAGCCAAGCAGCGGGGGGGCGGAGTCCAGGAATGAATGAGCAGTTCTTC | CASSQAAGGRSPGMNEQFF
few | TRBJ2-1 | . | TRBV11-2 | TGTGCCAGCAGCTTATTGGGTCGGGGCGGGAAAAAACACAATGAGCAGTTCTTC | CASSLLGRGGKKHNEQFF
few | TRBJ1-1 | TRBD1 | TRBV12-3/TRBV12-4 | TGTGCCAGCAGTCCCGGGACAGGGATAGGGACTGAAGCTTTCTTT | CASSPGTGIGTEAFF
. | TRBJ2-7 | . | TRBV28 | TGTGCCAGCAGAGGTCCCTACGAGCAGTACTTC | CASRGPYEQYF
few | TRBJ1-3 | . | TRBV9 | TGTGCCAGCAGCGGTCAGGGGATAAGCTCTGGAAACACCATATATTTT | CASSGQGISSGNTIYF
few | TRBJ2-1 | . | TRBV7-8 | TGTGCCAGCAGCTTAGTAGAACGCTCCTACAATGAGCAGTTCTTC | CASSLVERSYNEQFF
. | TRBJ1-4 | . | TRBV27 | TGTGCCAGCAGTCCTCTCCGCCCTATGCATGAAAAACTGTTTTTT | CASSPLRPMHEKLFF
few | TRBJ1-4 | . | TRBV6-5 | TGTGCCAGCAGTTCGTTAACGACGGCAACTAATGAAAAACTGTTTTTT | CASSSLTTATNEKLFF
many | TRBJ2-1 | . | TRBV7-2 | TGTGCCAGCAGCTTATTTACCGGACCTAATGAGCAGTTCTTC | CASSLFTGPNEQFF
few | TRBJ1-2 | TRBD1 | TRBV4-1 | TGCGCCAGCAGCCTACGCGGCGGGACAGGGGCGGGTGTTGGCTACACCTTC | CASSLRGGTGAGVGYTF
. | TRBJ2-1 | TRBD1 | TRBV6-2/TRBV6-3 | TGTGCCAGCAGACCATACAGGGGCTCCTACAATGAGCAGTTCTTC | CASRPYRGSYNEQFF
few | TRBJ1-2 | . | TRBV15 | TGTGCCACCAGCAGAGATTACGCAGGCATCTATGGCTACACCTTC | CATSRDYAGIYGYTF
few | TRBJ2-7 | . | TRBV30 | TGTGCCTGGTCTCGGGGAGATATCTACGAGCAGTACTTC | CAWSRGDIYEQYF
few | TRBJ2-5 | TRBD1 | TRBV7-2 | TGTGCCAGCAGCCCCAGATGGACAGGGGGAGAGACCCAGTACTTC | CASSPRWTGGETQYF
. | TRBJ2-1 | . | TRBV4-1 | TGCGCCAGCAGCCAGATCACTACGCCGGGTTTCTACAATGAGCAGTTCTTC | CASSQITTPGFYNEQFF
few | TRBJ2-1 | . | TRBV4-2 | TGTGCCAGCAGCCGACAGGCGGGGAGTGGGTACAATGAGCAGTTCTTC | CASSRQAGSGYNEQFF